Reported below is one T cell receptor (beta chain). Its specificity is not known. These data originate in a study of T cells after yellow fever vaccination. Broader study findings: A small share of clonotypes appeared in both CD4 and CD8 compartments. Weaker in magnitude, the secondary response showed a faster peak on day 5 versus 15. Most clones from primary vaccination resurfaced after the booster (about 95% CD4, about 91% CD8).

CDR1 is ENHRY, CDR2 SYGVKD, per germline. The V end lost 4 bases, the J end lost 4 bases, and 9 bases lay between the germline ends. The CDR3 has 13 residues. UMIs and a universal primer site were added when TCR cDNA was made by 5'RACE template switching. Each CDR3 protein is one row after TCRdb ran MiXCR on the 5' RACE reads. The table includes 350,000 to 550,000 distinct CDR3 sequences, around 19% detected once. The sequence was collected from a man aged 18 to 29 who received the YFV17D yellow fever vaccine. This rearrangement joins TRBV10-3 to TRBJ2-3; D is perhaps TRBD2 (6 bases). Here the sequenced sample was PBMCs, taken before the yellow fever booster vaccination. This chain's CDR3 is CAISGEVADTQYF. The CDR3 nucleotides read TGTGCCATCAGTGGGGAGGTGGCAGATACGCAGTATTTT.